This T cell receptor (beta chain) was captured in a study of T cell repertoires in ileal Crohn's disease. TCRdb keeps only in-frame clones here, not all; method: immunoSEQ multiplex PCR. Of more than 12,000 clones in the sample, about two thirds were seen once. The germline V and J ends were trimmed by 6 bases and 7 bases, with 10 bases remaining between them. Germline CDR1 GTSNPN, CDR2 SVGIG (reference sequence). CDR3 length: 12 amino acids. The TCR was taken from an adult with Crohn's disease. The specimen was ileal tissue. This rearrangement joins TRBV30 to TRBJ1-6; D not resolved. The CDR3 loop reads CACGLSNSPLHF. CDR3 nucleotide sequence: TGTGCCTGTGGGTTATCGAATTCACCCCTCCACTTT.